The 12 T cell receptor beta chains below were found in one sample sequenced in a study of blood T cell repertoires in COVID-19. Sequencing was performed with immunoSEQ multiplex PCR; in TCRdb, only in-frame clones are kept and a portion is missing. The sample carries 230,000 or so clones, just over 85% recorded once. Source material: PBMCs or T cells enriched from blood (not recorded which). All receptors come from a woman in her forties or fifties with acute COVID-19.

The V and J genes are TRBV19 and TRBJ2-1, with D perhaps matching TRBD2 (6 bases). Germline CDR1 LNHDA, CDR2 SQIVND (reference sequence). The CDR3 has 14 residues. The ends were cut back, 9 bases at V and 4 bases at J, with 16 bases in the middle. The DNA for the CDR3 is TGTGCCAGCTCACCGGGAGTAGATTACAATGAGCAGTTCTTC. Translation gives CASSPGVDYNEQFF.

The chain joins TRBV5-1 to TRBJ2-3; tentative D call: TRBD1 (5 bases). CDR3 size: 11 residues. Trimming left V 0 bases short and J 14 bases short, with 10 bases between. Germline values: CDR1 SGHRS, CDR2 YFSETQ. The CDR3: CASSLDRRRYF. The CDR3 DNA sequence: TGCGCCAGCAGCTTGGACAGGAGAAGGTATTTT.

The chain carries TRBV7-2 and TRBJ2-7; D remains unclear. CDR3 length equals 15 residues. Germline CDR1 SGHTA, CDR2 FQGNSA. V gave up 5 bases and J gave up 5 bases, with 19 bases separating them. CDR3 amino acids: CASSPLSPRSNEQYF. As DNA, the CDR3 is TGTGCCAGCAGCCCGCTTAGCCCTAGATCAAACGAGCAGTACTTC.

This clone was observed a single time. J is TRBJ2-5 and V is TRBV12-3 or TRBV12-4; possible D gene TRBD1, 6 bases. CDR3 length: 13 amino acids. Trimming shortened V by 6 bases and J by 5 bases, and 13 bases separated the two germline ends. The CDR3 loop is CASSRQGTETQYF. The CDR3, as DNA: TGTGCCAGCAGCCGGCAGGGGACGGAGACCCAGTACTTC.

The chain employs TRBV3-1 (or the pseudogene TRBV3-2) and TRBJ2-7; 9 bases fit TRBD2. With 1 base clipped from V and 2 bases from J, the junction kept 9 bases outside the gene matches. Germline loops: CDR1 LGHDT, CDR2 YNNKEL (reference sequence). The CDR3 length is 17 residues. CDR3 sequence reads: CASSQANLAGKPYEQYF. The DNA for the CDR3 is TGTGCCAGCAGCCAAGCGAATCTAGCGGGAAAACCCTACGAGCAGTACTTC.

The sample holds a few counts of this clone. The chain couples TRBV6-6 to TRBJ2-2, with D hard to call. In germline, CDR1 is MNHNY, CDR2 SVGAGI (reference sequence). The CDR3 has 11 amino acids. V dropped 6 bases and J dropped 7 bases, with 6 bases sitting between them. The CDR3, as DNA: TGTGCCAGCAGCTCCCTCGGGGAGCTGTTTTTT. It specifies CASSSLGELFF.

The chain has TRBV9 and TRBJ1-3; D gene ambiguous. The CDR3 consists of 15 residues. V dropped 0 bases and J dropped 0 bases, with 7 bases sitting between them. Germline lookup yields CDR1 SGDLS and CDR2 YYNGEE. In DNA form, the CDR3 reads TGTGCCAGCAGCGTAGATCAGTACTCTGGAAACACCATATATTTT. This gives the protein CASSVDQYSGNTIYF. Filled out from reference TRBV9 and TRBJ1-3, the complete variable domain reads DSGVTQTPKHLITATGQRVTLRCSPRSGDLSVYWYQQSLDQGLQFLIQYYNGEERAKGNILERFSAQQFPDLHSELNLSSLELGDSALYFCASSVDQYSGNTIYFGEGSWLTVV.

This clone came up a few times. The chain carries TRBV21-1 and TRBJ1-1; TRBD1 is taken as the D call from the table, unchecked against the DNA. TRBV21-1 is a pseudogene segment. The CDR3 extends over 15 amino acids. The CDR3 DNA reads as TGTGCCAGCAGCACCAGACAGAGAGATAACACTGAAGCTTTCTTT. It encodes CASSTRQRDNTEAFF.

The rearrangement links TRBV15 to TRBJ1-1; D perhaps matches TRBD1 (5 bases). CDR1 is LNHNV, CDR2 YYDKDF, per germline (reference sequence). V lost 0 bases to trimming and J lost 5 bases, with 25 bases between them. The CDR3 runs to 19 residues. The CDR3 reads CATSRDRGRRGGRGTEAFF. The DNA for the CDR3 is TGTGCCACCAGCAGAGACAGAGGGAGGAGAGGCGGGAGGGGAACTGAAGCTTTCTTT.

This chain connects TRBV16 to TRBJ1-3; no clear D gene. There are 15 residues in the CDR3. V lost 0 bases and J 2 bases, leaving 8 bases between the germline ends. Germline V gene sequence: CDR1 KGHSY, CDR2 FQNENV. CDR3 in DNA: TGTGCCAGCAGCCAATCCCCAGGCCCTGGAAACACCATATATTTT. Translating gives CASSQSPGPGNTIYF.

This clone was picked up a small number of times. The rearrangement links TRBV7-2 to TRBJ2-5, with D unclear. Germline-derived CDR1 and CDR2 are SGHTA and FQGNSA. The CDR3 loop spans 13 amino acids. The V end was cut by 1 base, the J end by 8 bases, with 11 bases between. The CDR3 nucleotides are TGTGCCAGCAGCTTAGGGCTAGAAAACACCCAGTACTTC. Translation gives CASSLGLENTQYF.

CDR3 residues: CASSQDLSGRALGEQYF. As DNA, the CDR3 is TGTGCCAGCAGCCAAGATTTAAGCGGGAGGGCCCTGGGCGAGCAGTACTTC. The chain uses TRBV3-1 (or the pseudogene TRBV3-2) and TRBJ2-7; 10 positions match TRBD2. Trimming at V came to 0 bases and at J to 6 bases, leaving 11 bases not matched to a gene. CDR3 size: 17 residues. Germline V gene sequence: CDR1 LGHDT, CDR2 YNNKEL (reference sequence).